Presented here are 14 T cell receptor beta chains from one specimen sequenced in a study of blood T cell repertoires in COVID-19. Profiled with immunoSEQ multiplex PCR; TCRdb holds only in-frame clones, not every one. The table has over 200,000 clones, over 75% seen once; the top ten hold about 5%. Sequenced material: peripheral blood. These receptors originate from a human donor in a cohort sampled during active COVID-19.

The chain links TRBV5-6 to TRBJ2-2; D not certain. The germline V and J ends were trimmed by 2 bases and 1 base, with 3 bases remaining between them. CDR1 and CDR2 (germline): SGHDT, YYEEEE. CDR3 size: 13 residues. CDR3 sequence (DNA): TGTGCCAGCAGCTTCCAGAACACCGGGGAGCTGTTTTTT. This codes for CASSFQNTGELFF.

The gene calls are TRBV18 and TRBJ2-5, with 11 bases that match TRBD2. Germline V gene lookup returns CDR1 KGHSH and CDR2 LQKENI. This CDR3 contains 19 residues. The V and J ends lost 3 bases and 6 bases, in that order; junction bases with no gene match: 18. The CDR3 DNA reads as TGTGCCAGCTCACCTCTGCCCCCCATTAGCGGGAGGGGCCCTAAGACCCAGTACTTC. Its protein is CASSPLPPISGRGPKTQYF.

The chain has TRBV5-1 and TRBJ2-4; D is perhaps TRBD1 (5 bases). The germline V and J ends were trimmed by 4 bases and 3 bases, with 17 bases remaining between them. Germline CDR1 SGHRS, CDR2 YFSETQ. CDR3 length: 16 amino acids. The CDR3 protein is CASSVSDEQVKNIQYF. In DNA, the CDR3 is TGCGCCAGCAGCGTGAGCGACGAACAGGTCAAAAACATTCAGTACTTC.

The rearrangement joins TRBV19 to TRBJ2-6, with 7 bases fitting TRBD1. J gave up 0 bases and V 3 bases, and 2 bases lay outside the gene matches. Germline assignment: CDR1 LNHDA and CDR2 SQIVND (reference sequence). The CDR3 loop spans 16 amino acids. The CDR3, as DNA: TGTGCCAGTAGTATGGGACAGCGCTCTGGGGCCAACGTCCTGACTTTC. Protein product: CASSMGQRSGANVLTF.

This rearrangement joins TRBV10-2 to TRBJ2-7; the D gene is possibly TRBD1 (5 bases). Trimming took 4 bases from V and 6 from J, leaving 19 bases between them. Germline V gene lookup returns CDR1 WSHSY and CDR2 SAAADI. CDR3 length: 15 amino acids. The CDR3 is CASSVDRPSLSEQYF. The DNA for the CDR3 is TGCGCCAGCAGTGTTGACAGACCTTCTTTATCCGAGCAGTACTTC.

The V gene is TRBV19, the J gene TRBJ1-1, with a possible D match to TRBD1 (5 bases). V lost 4 bases to trimming and J lost 1 base, with 16 bases between them. Germline CDR1 is LNHDA and CDR2 is SQIVND (reference sequence). The CDR3 covers 16 residues. In DNA, the CDR3 is TGTGCCAGTAGTAATTGGGGCGGCCAGGGGAACACTGAAGCTTTCTTT. Its protein is CASSNWGGQGNTEAFF.

This sequence joins TRBV5-4 and TRBJ1-1; D might be TRBD1 (6 bases). Germline CDR1 and CDR2: SGHNT and YYREEE (reference sequence). V was trimmed by 0 bases and J by 5 bases, leaving 14 bases between them. The CDR3 is 15 residues long. This chain's CDR3 is CASSLGDRKGTEAFF. CDR3 DNA: TGTGCCAGCAGCTTGGGAGACAGGAAGGGGACTGAAGCTTTCTTT. Using reference TRBV5-4 and TRBJ1-1 for the parts outside the CDR3, the full variable domain is ETGVTQSPTHLIKTRGQQVTLRCSSQSGHNTVSWYQQALGQGPQFIFQYYREEENGRGNFPPRFSGLQFPNYSSELNVNALELDDSALYLCASSLGDRKGTEAFFGQGTRLTVV.

This rearrangement joins TRBV7-8 to TRBJ2-3; tentative D call: TRBD2 (5 bases). Germline CDR1 reads SGHVS; CDR2 reads FQNEAQ. The CDR3 totals 15 residues. V dropped 1 base and J dropped 6 bases, with 14 bases sitting between them. The CDR3 coding sequence is TGTGCCAGCAGCTTAGAAGGCCTAGCTGTGGATACGCAGTATTTT. Translated, it gives CASSLEGLAVDTQYF.

V is TRBV2 and J is TRBJ2-1; the match to TRBD2 covers 11 bases. V shed 5 bases and J 7 bases; nucleotides not matched to a gene: 7. CDR1 and CDR2 from the germline V gene are SNHLY and FYNNEI. The CDR3 has 15 residues. In DNA form, the CDR3 reads TGTGCCAGCAGTCCCGGGACTAGCGGTTCGAATGAGCAGTTCTTC. It specifies CASSPGTSGSNEQFF. The full variable domain, rest sourced from reference TRBV2 and TRBJ2-1, is EPEVTQTPSHQVTQMGQEVILRCVPISNHLYFYWYRQILGQKVEFLVSFYNNEISEKSEIFDDQFSVERPDGSNFTLKIRSTKLEDSAMYFCASSPGTSGSNEQFFGPGTRLTVL.

The chain uses TRBV28 and TRBJ1-5; the D is unclear. V lost 5 bases, J lost 1 base, and 18 bases lay in between. The length of the CDR3 is 17 residues. The germline V gene encodes CDR1 MDHEN and CDR2 SYDVKM. The CDR3 region is CASSPPGSGGSNQPQHF. The CDR3 nucleotides are TGTGCCAGCAGTCCCCCGGGGTCTGGCGGCAGCAATCAGCCCCAGCATTTT.

The gene calls are TRBV6-2 or TRBV6-3 and TRBJ2-7; tentative D call: TRBD2 (6 bases). Between the trimmed V and J ends, which lost 4 bases and 2 bases, there was a span of 15 bases. From germline, CDR1 is MNHEY and CDR2 SVGEGT. CDR3 length equals 15 residues. This chain's CDR3 is CASSFLSGTTYEQYF. The CDR3 nucleotides read TGTGCCAGCAGTTTTCTTAGCGGAACTACCTACGAGCAGTACTTC.

This clone was observed many times. The rearrangement joins TRBV4-3 to TRBJ2-7; a possible D gene is TRBD2 (5 bases). The CDR3 extends over 15 amino acids. The V end was cut by 1 base, the J end by 1 base, with 11 bases between. Germline CDR1 LGHNA, CDR2 YSLEER. The CDR3 nucleotides read TGCGCCAGCAGCCAAGGGTGGCCGGGGTCCTACGAGCAGTACTTC. As protein: CASSQGWPGSYEQYF.

CDR3 DNA: TGTGCCAGCAAAAAGACGGGGGACTATGGCTACACCTTC. It is translated as CASKKTGDYGYTF. The chain has TRBV9 and TRBJ1-2; tentative D call: TRBD1 (5 bases). This CDR3 has 13 amino acids. Germline assignment: CDR1 SGDLS and CDR2 YYNGEE. Deletions cut 6 bases from V and 3 bases from J, with 12 bases between.

The chain recombines TRBV7-9 with TRBJ2-2, with 10 nucleotides matching TRBD1. This CDR3 region has 15 residues. CDR1 SEHNR and CDR2 FQNEAQ come from the germline V gene (reference sequence). After removal of 5 bases from V and 5 bases from J, the junction contained 5 bases not matched to a gene. The CDR3 loop reads CASSMTGGGTGELFF. The CDR3 coding sequence is TGTGCCAGCAGCATGACAGGGGGCGGTACCGGGGAGCTGTTTTTT.